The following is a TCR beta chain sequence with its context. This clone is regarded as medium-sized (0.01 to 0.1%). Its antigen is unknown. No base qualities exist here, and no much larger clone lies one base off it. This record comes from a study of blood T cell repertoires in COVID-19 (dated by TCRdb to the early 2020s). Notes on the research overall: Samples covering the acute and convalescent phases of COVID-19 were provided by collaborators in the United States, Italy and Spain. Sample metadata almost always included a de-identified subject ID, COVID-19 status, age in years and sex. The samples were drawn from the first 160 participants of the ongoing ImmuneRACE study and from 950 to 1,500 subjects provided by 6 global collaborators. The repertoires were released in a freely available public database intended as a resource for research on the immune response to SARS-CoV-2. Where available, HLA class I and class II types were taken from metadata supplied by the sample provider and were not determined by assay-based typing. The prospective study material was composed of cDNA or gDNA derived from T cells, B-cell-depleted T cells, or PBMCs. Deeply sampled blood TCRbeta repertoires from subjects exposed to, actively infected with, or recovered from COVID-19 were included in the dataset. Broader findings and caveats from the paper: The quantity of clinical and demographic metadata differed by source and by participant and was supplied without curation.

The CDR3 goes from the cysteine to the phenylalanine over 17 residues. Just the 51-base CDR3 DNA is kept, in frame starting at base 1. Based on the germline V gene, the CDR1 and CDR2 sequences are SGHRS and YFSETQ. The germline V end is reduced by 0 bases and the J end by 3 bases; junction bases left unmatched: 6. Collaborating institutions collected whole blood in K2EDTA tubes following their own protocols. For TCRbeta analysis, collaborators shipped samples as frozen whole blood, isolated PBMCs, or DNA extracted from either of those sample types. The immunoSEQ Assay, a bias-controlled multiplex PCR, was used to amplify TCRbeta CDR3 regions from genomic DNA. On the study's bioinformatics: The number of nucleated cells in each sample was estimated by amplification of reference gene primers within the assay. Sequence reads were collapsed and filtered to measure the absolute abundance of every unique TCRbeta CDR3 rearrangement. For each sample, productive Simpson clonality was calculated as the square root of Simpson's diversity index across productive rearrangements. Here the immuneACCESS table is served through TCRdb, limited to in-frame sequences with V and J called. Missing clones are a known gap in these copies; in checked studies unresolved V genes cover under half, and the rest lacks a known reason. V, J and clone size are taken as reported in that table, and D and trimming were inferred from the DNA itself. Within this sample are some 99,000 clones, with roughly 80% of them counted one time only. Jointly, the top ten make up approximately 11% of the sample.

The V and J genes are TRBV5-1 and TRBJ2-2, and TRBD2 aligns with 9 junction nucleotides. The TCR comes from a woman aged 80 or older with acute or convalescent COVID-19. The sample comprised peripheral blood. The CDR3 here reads CASSLAPSGVDTGELFF. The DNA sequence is TGCGCCAGCAGCTTGGCCCCTAGCGGGGTGGACACCGGGGAGCTGTTTTTT.